This T cell receptor (beta chain) was documented in a study of blood T cell repertoires in COVID-19. As for the study in general: Samples came from the United States, Italy and Spain, spanning acute and convalescent COVID-19. The analysed material was cDNA or gDNA that came from T cells, B-cell-depleted T cells, or PBMCs.

Participant ages covered about 18 to 100 years across 20 to 30 US areas. Original processing notes: The authors estimated nucleated cell counts from reference gene primer amplification. The method was immunoSEQ multiplex PCR; TCRdb's version includes in-frame clones alone and lacks a portion of them. V, J and clone size are those of that table, while D and trimming were read from the DNA. The sample holds roughly 250,000 clones, more than 75% seen once. The CDR3 totals 14 residues. CDR1 and CDR2 from the germline V gene are MNHEY and SMNVEV (reference sequence). Trimming took off 5 bases at V and 10 bases at J, with 18 bases between the two ends.

This chain links TRBV27 with TRBJ2-1, with D uncertain. The sequencing sample was made of PBMCs or T cells enriched from blood (not recorded which). The TCR comes from a woman in her 50s who had recovered from COVID-19. This CDR3 is CASSPSPGRLEQFF. In DNA, the CDR3 is TGTGCCAGCAGTCCAAGTCCAGGTCGGTTGGAGCAGTTCTTC.